These T cell receptor beta chains were read from a single sample in a study of human T cells and chemical hapten exposure. TCRdb itself ran the RACE reads through MiXCR, one entry per CDR3 protein. Among approximately 260,000 distinct CDR3 sequences listed, 7% to 10% were seen once. The input for sequencing was whole blood, taken in connection with sensitization to the hapten diphenylcyclopropenone (DPC). The source is a woman between 35 and 50 years old with alopecia areata. Some clones in this sample may be carry-over from other donors' samples. The CDR3 runs from the conserved cysteine through the conserved F or W. The order of the fields is V gene, D gene, clone size, J gene, CDR3 DNA, CDR3 protein. D genes are given only for firm matches. Clone size, where shown, is once, few, many, or a class for clones that have expanded.

V: TRBV19
D: TRBD1
size: NA
J: TRBJ1-5
DNA: TGTGCCAGTAGTATAGACCCGAGGGGGCTCGGCAATCAGCCCCAGCATTTT
CDR3: CASSIDPRGLGNQPQHF

V: TRBV12-3/TRBV12-4
D: NA
size: few
J: TRBJ1-4
DNA: TGTGCCAGCAGTTTAATCCCCAATGAAAAACTGTTTTTT
CDR3: CASSLIPNEKLFF

V: TRBV12-3/TRBV12-4
D: NA
size: many
J: TRBJ1-5
DNA: TGTGCCAGCAGGACATCGGGGGCGGGCAATCAGCCCCAGCATTTT
CDR3: CASRTSGAGNQPQHF

V: TRBV28
D: NA
size: NA
J: TRBJ1-5
DNA: TGTGCCAGCAGTTTCGGACCGTATAATCAGCCCCAGCATTTT
CDR3: CASSFGPYNQPQHF

V: TRBV28
D: TRBD2
size: many
J: TRBJ2-3
DNA: TGTGCCAGCAGTTTGGGGAATTTGTGGGGGCTAGCGGGAGGGCTGCGCACAGATACGCAGTATTTT
CDR3: CASSLGNLWGLAGGLRTDTQYF

V: TRBV18
D: NA
size: many
J: TRBJ1-1
DNA: TGTGCCAGCTCACCACCCGGGGGGACTGAAGCTTTCTTT
CDR3: CASSPPGGTEAFF

V: TRBV4-3
D: TRBD2
size: many
J: TRBJ2-2
DNA: TGCGCCAGCAGCCAGGCCACCGTAGGGACTAGCGGGAGCTCCGGGGAGCTGTTTTTT
CDR3: CASSQATVGTSGSSGELFF

V: TRBV7-2
D: TRBD2
size: NA
J: TRBJ2-2
DNA: TGTGCGGCCAGCGGGAGGAACACCGGGGAGCTGTTTTTT
CDR3: CAASGRNTGELFF

V: TRBV5-1
D: TRBD1
size: many
J: TRBJ2-7
DNA: TGCGCCAGCAGCTTGACAGGGGAATACGAGCAGTACTTC
CDR3: CASSLTGEYEQYF

V: TRBV6-5
D: TRBD2
size: NA
J: TRBJ2-3
DNA: TGTGCCAGCAGCCCGGGGGGGGTCACAGATACGCAGTATTTT
CDR3: CASSPGGVTDTQYF

V: TRBV28
D: NA
size: NA
J: TRBJ2-2
DNA: TGTGCCAGCAGTTTAGAGGCTACCGGGGAGCTGTTTTTT
CDR3: CASSLEATGELFF

V: TRBV9
D: NA
size: few
J: TRBJ2-4
DNA: TGTGCCAGCAGCCCGGGGGGACAAATAGCCAAAAACATTCAGTACTTC
CDR3: CASSPGGQIAKNIQYF

V: TRBV4-3
D: TRBD2
size: NA
J: TRBJ2-1
DNA: TGCGCCAGCAGCCAAGCTAGCGGGAGGCGAAACGTAGGTGAGCAGTTCTTC
CDR3: CASSQASGRRNVGEQFF

V: TRBV14
D: NA
size: few
J: TRBJ2-7
DNA: TGTGCCAGCGGAAATCCCATGTGGGTGATACCCACCTACGAGCAGTACTTC
CDR3: CASGNPMWVIPTYEQYF

V: TRBV4-3
D: TRBD2
size: NA
J: TRBJ2-3
DNA: TGCGCCAGCAGCCAGGCTGCGGGAGGGCGGGGGGATACGCAGTATTTT
CDR3: CASSQAAGGRGDTQYF

V: TRBV11-2
D: NA
size: many
J: TRBJ1-3
DNA: TGTGCCAGCAGCTTAGACGGCACTAGCTCTGGAAACACCATATATTTT
CDR3: CASSLDGTSSGNTIYF

V: TRBV28
D: TRBD2
size: many
J: TRBJ2-7
DNA: TGTGCCAGCAGTTTCCCCCCAGGTAGCGGGAGCTACGAGCAGTACTTC
CDR3: CASSFPPGSGSYEQYF

V: TRBV7-2
D: TRBD2
size: few
J: TRBJ2-3
DNA: TGTGCCAGCAGCTCTCAGAACGGGGGGGACTATAGCACAGATACGCAGTATTTT
CDR3: CASSSQNGGDYSTDTQYF

V: TRBV28
D: TRBD1
size: NA
J: TRBJ2-5
DNA: TGTGCCAGCAGTACGGGACAGACGGAGACCCAGTACTTC
CDR3: CASSTGQTETQYF